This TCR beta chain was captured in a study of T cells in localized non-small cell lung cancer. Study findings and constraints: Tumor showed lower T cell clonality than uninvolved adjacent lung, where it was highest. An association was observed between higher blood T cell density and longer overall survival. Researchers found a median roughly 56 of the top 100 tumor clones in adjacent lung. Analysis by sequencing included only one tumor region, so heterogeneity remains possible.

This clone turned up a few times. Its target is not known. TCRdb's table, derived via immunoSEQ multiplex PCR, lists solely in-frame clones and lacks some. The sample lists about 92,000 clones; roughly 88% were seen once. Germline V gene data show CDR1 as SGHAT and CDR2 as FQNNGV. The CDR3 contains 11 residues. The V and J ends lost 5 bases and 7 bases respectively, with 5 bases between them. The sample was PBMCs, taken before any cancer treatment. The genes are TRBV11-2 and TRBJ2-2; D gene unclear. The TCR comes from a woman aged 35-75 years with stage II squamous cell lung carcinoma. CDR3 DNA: TGTGCCAGCAGCCCCCTCGGGGAGCTGTTTTTT. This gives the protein CASSPLGELFF.